The source of this TCR beta chain is a study of OX40 agonist ivuxolimab in advanced cancers. Assay used: immunoSEQ multiplex PCR; TCRdb lists only in-frame clones, some missing. The sample lists 45,000 or so clones; around 80% were seen once. This clone was observed once. Trimming removed 6 bases from V and 4 bases from J, with 18 bases in between. The CDR3 runs 15 residues. CDR1 and CDR2 from the germline V gene are MNHEY and SMNVEV (reference sequence). The chain employs TRBV27 and TRBJ2-5; D is perhaps TRBD2 (6 bases). Sequencing was performed on CD4+ or CD8+ T cells sorted from blood, taken in a trial of the OX40 agonist ivuxolimab. This receptor was identified in an adult with an advanced solid tumor such as melanoma, head and neck, liver or kidney cancer. The CDR3 spells CASSRTKGARETQYF. In DNA, the CDR3 is TGTGCCAGCAGCAGGACTAAAGGGGCGCGAGAGACCCAGTACTTC.